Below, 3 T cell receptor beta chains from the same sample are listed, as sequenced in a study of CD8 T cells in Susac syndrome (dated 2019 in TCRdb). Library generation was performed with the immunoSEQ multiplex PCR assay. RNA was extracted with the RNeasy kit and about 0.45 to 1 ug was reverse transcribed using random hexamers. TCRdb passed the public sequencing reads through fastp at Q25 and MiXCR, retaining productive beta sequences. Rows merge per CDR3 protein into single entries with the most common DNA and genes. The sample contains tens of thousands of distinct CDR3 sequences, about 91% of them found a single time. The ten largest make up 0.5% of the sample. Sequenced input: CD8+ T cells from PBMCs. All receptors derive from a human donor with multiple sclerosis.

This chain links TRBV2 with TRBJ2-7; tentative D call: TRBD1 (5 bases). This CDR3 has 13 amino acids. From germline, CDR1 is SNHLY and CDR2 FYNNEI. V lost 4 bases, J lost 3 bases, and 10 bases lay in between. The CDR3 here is CASSVDIYYEQYF. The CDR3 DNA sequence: TGTGCCAGCAGTGTGGACATTTACTACGAGCAGTACTTC.

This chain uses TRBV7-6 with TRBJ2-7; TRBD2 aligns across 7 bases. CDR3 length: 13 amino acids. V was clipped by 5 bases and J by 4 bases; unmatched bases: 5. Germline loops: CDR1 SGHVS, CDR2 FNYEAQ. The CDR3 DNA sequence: TGTGCCAGCAGCCCCGGGACTAAATACGAGCAGTACTTC. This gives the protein CASSPGTKYEQYF.

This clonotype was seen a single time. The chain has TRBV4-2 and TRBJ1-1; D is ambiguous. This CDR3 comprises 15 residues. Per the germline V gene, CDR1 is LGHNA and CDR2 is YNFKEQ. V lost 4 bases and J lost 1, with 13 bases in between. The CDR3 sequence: CASSPAVGGNTEAFF. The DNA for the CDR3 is TGTGCCAGCAGCCCCGCCGTCGGAGGGAACACTGAAGCTTTCTTT.